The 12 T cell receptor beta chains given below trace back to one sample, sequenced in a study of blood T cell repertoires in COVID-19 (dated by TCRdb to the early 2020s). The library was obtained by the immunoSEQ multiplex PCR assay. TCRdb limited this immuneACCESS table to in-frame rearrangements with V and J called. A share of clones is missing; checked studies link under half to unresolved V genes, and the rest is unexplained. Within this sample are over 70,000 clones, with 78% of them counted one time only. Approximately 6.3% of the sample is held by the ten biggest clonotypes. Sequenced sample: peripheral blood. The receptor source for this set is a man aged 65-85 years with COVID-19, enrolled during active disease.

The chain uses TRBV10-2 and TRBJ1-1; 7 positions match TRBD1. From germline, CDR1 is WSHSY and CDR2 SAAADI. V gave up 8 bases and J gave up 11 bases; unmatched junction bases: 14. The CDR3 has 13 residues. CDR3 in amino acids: CASVGTAAKGAFF. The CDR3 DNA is TGCGCCAGCGTTGGGACAGCTGCTAAGGGGGCTTTCTTT.

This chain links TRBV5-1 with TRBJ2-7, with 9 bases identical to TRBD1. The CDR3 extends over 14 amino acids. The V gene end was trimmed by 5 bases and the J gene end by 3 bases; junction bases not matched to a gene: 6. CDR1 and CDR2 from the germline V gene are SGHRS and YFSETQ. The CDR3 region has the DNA TGCGCCAGCAGACCCGGGACAGGGTACTACGAGCAGTACTTC. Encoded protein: CASRPGTGYYEQYF.

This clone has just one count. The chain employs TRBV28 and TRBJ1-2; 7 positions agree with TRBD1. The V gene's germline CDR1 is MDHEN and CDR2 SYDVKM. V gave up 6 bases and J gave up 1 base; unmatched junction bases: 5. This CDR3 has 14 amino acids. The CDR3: CASSSGTVNYGYTF. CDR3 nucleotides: TGTGCCAGCAGCTCCGGGACAGTTAACTATGGCTACACCTTC.

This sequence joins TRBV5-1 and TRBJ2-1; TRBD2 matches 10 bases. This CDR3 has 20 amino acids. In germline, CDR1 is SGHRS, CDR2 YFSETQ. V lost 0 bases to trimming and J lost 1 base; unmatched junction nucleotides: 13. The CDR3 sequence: CASSLGPSGSSRLSYNEQFF. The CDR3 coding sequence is TGCGCCAGCAGCTTGGGTCCTAGCGGGAGTTCAAGATTATCCTACAATGAGCAGTTCTTC.

CDR3 DNA: TGTGCCAGCAATGGAGGGAGACAGCCCCAGCATTTT. This encodes CASNGGRQPQHF. The J gene is TRBJ1-5, the V gene TRBV6-1; D gene ambiguous. Per germline, CDR1 MNHNS and CDR2 SASEGT. Deletions cut 7 bases from V and 7 bases from J, with 11 bases between. CDR3 length equals 12 residues.

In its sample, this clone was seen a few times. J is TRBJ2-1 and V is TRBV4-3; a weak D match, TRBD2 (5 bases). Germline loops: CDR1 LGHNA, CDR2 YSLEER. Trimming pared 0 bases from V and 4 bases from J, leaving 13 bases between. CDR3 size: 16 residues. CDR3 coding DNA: TGCGCCAGCAGCCAAGATTCGGGGTTAGGGTACAATGAGCAGTTCTTC. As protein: CASSQDSGLGYNEQFF.

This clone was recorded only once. CDR3 residues: CSVDRYNTEAFF. CDR3 bases: TGCAGCGTTGATCGGTACAACACTGAAGCTTTCTTT. This chain links TRBV29-1 with TRBJ1-1; D unclear. Trimming pared 3 bases from V and 2 bases from J, leaving 7 bases between. Germline V gene data show CDR1 as SQVTM and CDR2 as ANQGSEA. The CDR3 is 12 amino acids.

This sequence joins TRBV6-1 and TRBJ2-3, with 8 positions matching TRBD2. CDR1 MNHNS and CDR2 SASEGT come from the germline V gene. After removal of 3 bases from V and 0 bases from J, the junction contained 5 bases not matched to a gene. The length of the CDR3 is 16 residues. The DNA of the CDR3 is TGTGCCAGCAGTGACACCGTAGCGGGGAGCACAGATACGCAGTATTTT. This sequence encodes CASSDTVAGSTDTQYF.

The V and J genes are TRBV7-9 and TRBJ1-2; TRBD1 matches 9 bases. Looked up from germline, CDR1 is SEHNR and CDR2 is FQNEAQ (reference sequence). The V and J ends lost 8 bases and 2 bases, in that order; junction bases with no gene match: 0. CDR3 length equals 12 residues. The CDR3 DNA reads TGTGCCAGCGGGACAGGGAACTATGGCTACACCTTC. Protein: CASGTGNYGYTF.

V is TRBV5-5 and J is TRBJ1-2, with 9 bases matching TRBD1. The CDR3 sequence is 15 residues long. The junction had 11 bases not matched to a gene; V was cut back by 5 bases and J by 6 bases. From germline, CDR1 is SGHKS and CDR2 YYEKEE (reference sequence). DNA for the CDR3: TGTGCCAGCAGAAACCCCGGGACAGGGCTAAATGGCTACACCTTC. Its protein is CASRNPGTGLNGYTF.

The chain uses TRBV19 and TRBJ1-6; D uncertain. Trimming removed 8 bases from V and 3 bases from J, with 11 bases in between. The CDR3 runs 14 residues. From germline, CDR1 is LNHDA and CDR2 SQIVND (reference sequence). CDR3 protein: CASEETGYNSPLHF. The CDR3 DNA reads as TGTGCCAGTGAAGAAACGGGCTATAATTCACCCCTCCACTTT. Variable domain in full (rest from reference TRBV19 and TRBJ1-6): DGGITQSPKYLFRKEGQNVTLSCEQNLNHDAMYWYRQDPGQGLRLIYYSQIVNDFQKGDIAEGYSVSREKKESFPLTVTSAQKNPTAFYLCASEETGYNSPLHFGNGTRLTVT.

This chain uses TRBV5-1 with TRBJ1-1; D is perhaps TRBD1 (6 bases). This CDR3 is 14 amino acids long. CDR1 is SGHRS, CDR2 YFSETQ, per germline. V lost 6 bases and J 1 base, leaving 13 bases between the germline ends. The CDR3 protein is CASNPWGQNTEAFF. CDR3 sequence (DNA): TGCGCCAGCAACCCGTGGGGACAGAACACTGAAGCTTTCTTT. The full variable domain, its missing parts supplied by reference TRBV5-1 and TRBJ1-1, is KAGVTQTPRYLIKTRGQQVTLSCSPISGHRSVSWYQQTPGQGLQFLFEYFSETQRNKGNFPGRFSGRQFSNSRSEMNVSTLELGDSALYLCASNPWGQNTEAFFGQGTRLTVV.